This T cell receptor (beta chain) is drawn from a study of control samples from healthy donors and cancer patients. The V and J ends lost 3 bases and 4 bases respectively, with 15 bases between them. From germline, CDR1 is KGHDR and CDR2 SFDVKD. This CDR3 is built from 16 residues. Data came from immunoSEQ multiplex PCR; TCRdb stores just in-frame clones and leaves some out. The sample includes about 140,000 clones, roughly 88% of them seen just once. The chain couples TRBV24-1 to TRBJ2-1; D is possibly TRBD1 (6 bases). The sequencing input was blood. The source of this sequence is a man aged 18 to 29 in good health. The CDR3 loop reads CATSDTLQGIYNEQFF. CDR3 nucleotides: TGTGCCACCAGTGATACCCTTCAGGGGATTTACAATGAGCAGTTCTTC.